This is a list of T cell receptor beta chains from one sample in a study of identical twins. TCRdb ran MiXCR on the 5' RACE reads and lists one entry per CDR3 protein. The table lists about 340,000 distinct CDR3 sequences, approximately 9.1% of them singletons. The sequencing input was naive T cells sorted from blood. These receptors all stem from a woman aged 45-65 years in good health. CDR3s include the opening cysteine and the closing phenylalanine or tryptophan. A D gene is named only where the DNA matches it firmly. Clone size appears in some rows only: once, few, many, or a class for an expanded clone.

>.|.|TRBJ2-1|TRBV7-2
TGTGCCAGCAGCACCCGGGAAGGGCCCAATGAGCAGTTCTTC
CASSTREGPNEQFF
>many|TRBD2|TRBJ2-1|TRBV29-1
TGCAGCGTTGAAGTGTCTAGCGGGAGCCCATGGGAGCAGTTCTTC
CSVEVSSGSPWEQFF
>few|.|TRBJ2-7|TRBV9
TGTGCCAGCAGCGTAGGAAATCCAGGGATCGACGAGCAGTACTTC
CASSVGNPGIDEQYF
>.|.|TRBJ1-5|TRBV7-9
TGTGCCAGCAGCTTAGACGGGGTTCAGCCCCAGCATTTT
CASSLDGVQPQHF
>many|TRBD2|TRBJ2-4|TRBV5-6
TGTGCCAGCAGCTTGGTGGCGGGGGTCGCGTCTGGAAACATTCAGTACTTC
CASSLVAGVASGNIQYF
>few|TRBD2|TRBJ2-1|TRBV4-2
TGTGCCAGCAGCAATAGCGGGAGGGCCAACAATGAGCAGTTCTTC
CASSNSGRANNEQFF
>few|TRBD2|TRBJ2-1|TRBV6-6
TGTGCCAGCAGTTCTCTGTGGACTAGCGGGGGAATGCTCTCCTACAATGAGCAGTTCTTC
CASSSLWTSGGMLSYNEQFF
>.|.|TRBJ2-1|TRBV12-3/TRBV12-4
TGTGCCAGCAGTTTAGAAAGAACTTTTTCCTACAATGAGCAGTTCTTC
CASSLERTFSYNEQFF
>many|.|TRBJ1-4|TRBV20-1
TGCAGTGCTAGGTCCGGGGCTCGTGAAAAACTGTTTTTT
CSARSGAREKLFF
>few|.|TRBJ2-3|TRBV5-1
TGCGCCAGCAGCTTTTACTCAGTCACAGATACGCAGTATTTT
CASSFYSVTDTQYF
>.|.|TRBJ2-3|TRBV5-1
TGCGCCAGCAGCTTGGTAGCTAGCGCCAGCACAGATACGCAGTATTTT
CASSLVASASTDTQYF
>few|.|TRBJ2-1|TRBV7-9
TGTGTCAGCAGCTTAGAAATCGTAAATGAGCAGTTCTTC
CVSSLEIVNEQFF
>.|.|TRBJ2-5|TRBV6-5
TGTGCCAGCAGTTCGACCGGACGGCCCCAAGAGACCCAGTACTTC
CASSSTGRPQETQYF
>many|TRBD2|TRBJ2-1|TRBV13
TGTGCCAGCAAACCGGGACTAGCGGGAGAAGGGGAGCAGTTCTTC
CASKPGLAGEGEQFF
>few|.|TRBJ2-3|TRBV4-1
TGCGCCAGCAGCCAAGATCTGTTTAGCGGATCTAGCACAGATACGCAGTATTTT
CASSQDLFSGSSTDTQYF
>.|.|TRBJ2-7|TRBV4-2
TGTGCCAGCAGCCAAAGATCGAGCGGATACTACGAGCAGTACTTC
CASSQRSSGYYEQYF
>few|TRBD2|TRBJ2-5|TRBV24-1
TGTGCCACCAGTGAAGGGGGGACTAGGAACTTTCGGACCCAGTACTTC
CATSEGGTRNFRTQYF
>few|TRBD2|TRBJ2-2|TRBV29-1
TGCAGCGTTGAAGATGTGGGACTAGCCAACACCGGGGAGCTGTTTTTT
CSVEDVGLANTGELFF
>.|TRBD2|TRBJ2-5|TRBV20-1
TGCAGTGCTGGACTAGCGGGAGAGGCTGAGACCCAGTACTTC
CSAGLAGEAETQYF
>.|TRBD1|TRBJ1-2|TRBV19
TGTGCCAGTAGTCCCCTGGAGGGACAGGGCGGCGGCTACACCTTC
CASSPLEGQGGGYTF
>few|TRBD2|TRBJ2-5|TRBV27
TGTGCCAGCAGTTTTGGTACGGGAGGGATAAGAGAGACCCAGTACTTC
CASSFGTGGIRETQYF
>.|.|TRBJ2-7|TRBV15
TGTGCCACCAGCAGAGCTGGCCGTCCCTACGAGCAGTACTTC
CATSRAGRPYEQYF
>.|.|TRBJ2-7|TRBV20-1
TGCAGTGCTAGAGACAGCAAACTCCCCGGTTACGAGCAGTACTTC
CSARDSKLPGYEQYF
>.|.|TRBJ2-6|TRBV2
TGTGCCATCCCATTTTTTCGGGACACCCCTGGGGCCAACGTCCTGACTTTC
CAIPFFRDTPGANVLTF
>.|.|TRBJ1-1|TRBV10-3
TGTGCCATCATCCAGGGGACTGAAGCTTTCTTT
CAIIQGTEAFF
>many|TRBD2|TRBJ2-1|TRBV27
TGTGCCAGCAAACTAGCGGGGAATAATGAGCAGTTCTTC
CASKLAGNNEQFF
>many|.|TRBJ1-5|TRBV20-1
TGCAGTGCTAGAGGGGGTGGAGGAATCAGCAATCAGCCCCAGCATTTT
CSARGGGGISNQPQHF
>.|.|TRBJ2-1|TRBV14
TGTGCCAGCAGCCAAGGAGGTGGGGATGAGCAGTTCTTC
CASSQGGGDEQFF
>.|.|TRBJ2-1|TRBV10-2
TGCGCCAGCAGTGAGCTTTACAATGAGCAGTTCTTC
CASSELYNEQFF
>few|.|TRBJ2-1|TRBV3-1
TGTGCCAGCACCTCCGGACTCCTCAATGAGCAGTTCTTC
CASTSGLLNEQFF
>many|.|TRBJ2-5|TRBV7-8
TGTGCCAGCAGCCCGGCGAGGTTTTCTGAGACCCAGTACTTC
CASSPARFSETQYF
>many|.|TRBJ2-3|TRBV20-1
TGCAGTGCTAGTCGACCGGAGGGACCAGATACGCAGTATTTT
CSASRPEGPDTQYF
>many|.|TRBJ2-4|TRBV2
TGTGCCAGCAGAATGACAGGAAGCAAAAACATTCAGTACTTC
CASRMTGSKNIQYF
>many|.|TRBJ2-7|TRBV12-3/TRBV12-4
TGTGCCAGCAGTTTCGGGATTTACTCCTACGAGCAGTACTTC
CASSFGIYSYEQYF
>.|TRBD2|TRBJ2-2|TRBV7-2
TGTGCCAGCAGGCCACCGGGACTAGCGTCGAACACCGGGGAGCTGTTTTTT
CASRPPGLASNTGELFF
>few|TRBD2|TRBJ2-5|TRBV28
TGTGCCAGCATGGGGGGGTACCAAGAGACCCAGTACTTC
CASMGGYQETQYF
>many|.|TRBJ2-5|TRBV29-1
TGCAGCGTGTGGTCGCCCATGGGAGAGACCCAGTACTTC
CSVWSPMGETQYF
>.|.|TRBJ1-3|TRBV20-1
TGCAGTGCTAGAGATCAAGGAGCTGGAAACACCATATATTTT
CSARDQGAGNTIYF
>many|.|TRBJ1-2|TRBV24-1
TGTGCCACCAGTCCGGGTAACTATGGCTACACCTTC
CATSPGNYGYTF
>many|TRBD2|TRBJ2-1|TRBV29-1
TGCAGCGTTGACGGACTAGCGGGGAGGAATGAGCAGTTCTTC
CSVDGLAGRNEQFF
>.|TRBD1|TRBJ2-1|TRBV29-1
TGCAGCGTTGAAGATCCCAGGGGGAGTGTTAATGAGCAGTTCTTC
CSVEDPRGSVNEQFF
>few|.|TRBJ1-2|TRBV20-1
TGCAGTGCCGGCTATGGCTACACCTTC
CSAGYGYTF
>few|TRBD2|TRBJ2-5|TRBV7-9
TGTGCCAGCAGCTTTTTAAGCGGGAGGTTTCAAGAGACCCAGTACTTC
CASSFLSGRFQETQYF
>few|.|TRBJ2-7|TRBV14
TGTGCCAGCAGCCTTATCTCCACAGGCGAGCAGTACTTC
CASSLISTGEQYF
>.|TRBD1|TRBJ1-6|TRBV29-1
TGCAGCGTTTCCACAGGGGTGAATTCACCCCTCCACTTT
CSVSTGVNSPLHF
>.|TRBD2|TRBJ2-3|TRBV6-2/TRBV6-3
TGTGCCAGCAGCCTCGGACTAGCGGGGTACACAGATACGCAGTATTTT
CASSLGLAGYTDTQYF
>few|.|TRBJ1-5|TRBV5-6
TGTGCCAGCAGCTCACCTCGGGACGGAGATCAGCCCCAGCATTTT
CASSSPRDGDQPQHF
>few|TRBD1|TRBJ1-1|TRBV20-1
TGCAGTGCTAGAGATCTAGACAGGGGGAACACTGAAGCTTTCTTT
CSARDLDRGNTEAFF
>many|.|TRBJ2-2|TRBV5-1
TGCGCCAGCAGCTTGGTGGCCGTGGGAGTCGTCACCGGGGAGCTGTTTTTT
CASSLVAVGVVTGELFF
>few|.|TRBJ2-1|TRBV20-1
TGCAGTGCTAGAGATGGTCGGGGCTCCTACAATGAGCAGTTCTTC
CSARDGRGSYNEQFF
>few|.|TRBJ2-4|TRBV12-3/TRBV12-4
TGTGCCAGCAGTAAGAAAAACATTCAGTACTTC
CASSKKNIQYF
>once|.|TRBJ1-3|TRBV21-1
TGTGCCAGCAGCCCACCGACAGTATTTGGAAACACCATATATTTT
CASSPPTVFGNTIYF
>few|.|TRBJ2-1|TRBV10-3
TGTGCCATCCTAGGGTCAGGTCCCCTAGAGCAGTTCTTC
CAILGSGPLEQFF